The 9 T cell receptor beta chains in this list originate from one sample, sequenced in a study of vaccination and CD4 T cells after COVID-19. Time point here: late sampling 161 to 241 days after vaccination in a few convalescent patients. Indicated treatment: roughly 11-day PBMC culture with coronavirus spike peptide pools or control peptides (ViraFEST assay). No antigens are known for them. Once obtained from cultured CD4+ T cells, the DNA was sequenced using the Oncomine TCR Beta short-read assay. TCRdb called the PCR reads again in MiXCR, with one record for every CDR3 protein. The sample includes approximately 22,000 distinct CDR3 sequences, around 42% of them seen just once. Sequenced here: CD4+ T cells from blood, cultured in vitro, sampled about 7 months after SARS-CoV-2 vaccination. The receptors stem from a human donor who had recovered from COVID-19.

This clonotype has just a few counts. The chain combines TRBV27 with TRBJ2-5; D perhaps matches TRBD1 (7 bases). The CDR3 covers 14 residues. Germline loops: CDR1 MNHEY, CDR2 SMNVEV (reference sequence). V dropped 2 bases and J dropped 9 bases, with 16 bases sitting between them. CDR3 loop: CASSLNWGDRAQYF. DNA for the CDR3: TGTGCCAGCAGTTTAAATTGGGGGGACAGAGCCCAGTACTTC.

The V gene is TRBV7-9, the J gene TRBJ2-3; tentative D call: TRBD1 (6 bases). The CDR3 loop spans 13 amino acids. From germline, CDR1 is SEHNR and CDR2 FQNEAQ (reference sequence). Trimming cost V 5 bases and J 6 bases, with 12 bases left between them. CDR3 DNA: TGTGCCAGCAGCCGGGGACACGAGGATACGCAGTATTTT. It yields the protein CASSRGHEDTQYF.

Sample share makes this clonotype medium-sized. The rearrangement uses TRBV21-1 and TRBJ2-5. TRBV21-1 is a listed pseudogene. The CDR3 has 14 residues. The CDR3 DNA sequence: TGTGCCAGCAGCAAACTTGAGTACCAAGAGACCCAGTACTTC. Protein product: CASSKLEYQETQYF.

This clonotype has just a few counts. Here the CDR3 reads CASRTRTRGTGEQYF. The CDR3 DNA is TGTGCCAGCAGAACCCGGACTAGGGGGACTGGGGAGCAGTACTTC. V and J are TRBV28 and TRBJ2-7; possible D gene TRBD2, 7 bases. Trimming left V 6 bases short and J 7 bases short, with 22 bases between. Germline values: CDR1 MDHEN, CDR2 SYDVKM. CDR3 length: 15 amino acids.

This clonotype was found a few times. The chain links TRBV11-3 to TRBJ2-5, with 11 bases identical to TRBD2. CDR3 length: 16 residues. The junction had 9 bases not matched to a gene; V was cut back by 4 bases and J by 5 bases. Germline CDR1 and CDR2: SGHNT and YENEEA. CDR3 region: CASSSLAGGPEETQYF. Written as DNA, the CDR3 is TGTGCCAGCAGCTCCTTAGCGGGAGGGCCGGAGGAGACCCAGTACTTC.

Only a few counts were recorded for this clonotype. This chain connects TRBV6-2 or TRBV6-3 to TRBJ1-1, with TRBD1 as a possible D gene (6 bases). This CDR3 is built from 15 residues. Trimming stripped 5 bases from V and 1 base from J, with 14 bases between. CDR1 is MNHEY, CDR2 SVGEGT, per germline. CDR3 bases: TGTGCCAGCAGTACCTCGGGACACCCGAACACTGAAGCTTTCTTT. The encoded protein is CASSTSGHPNTEAFF.

V is TRBV6-1 and J is TRBJ2-7, with 8 bases identical to TRBD1. CDR1 and CDR2 from the germline V gene are MNHNS and SASEGT. V lost 6 bases and J lost 3; bases outside the gene matches: 10. The CDR3 totals 15 residues. Here the CDR3 reads CASSPGQGKRYEQYF. The CDR3, as DNA: TGTGCCAGCAGCCCCGGACAGGGTAAGCGCTACGAGCAGTACTTC.

In regard to this clonotype: An end of the junction differs from the germline gene, which may be a read error. CDR3 nucleotides: TGCAGTGCCCTGCATTCAGGGAAAGCGTCCTACGGGCAGTACTTC. As protein: CSALHSGKASYGQYF. The chain carries TRBV20-1 and TRBJ2-7; D might be TRBD1 (5 bases). CDR1 is DFQATT and CDR2 is SNEGSKA in the germline V gene (reference sequence). The CDR3 covers 15 residues.

This sequence joins TRBV20-1 and TRBJ2-3; 7 nucleotides match TRBD1. V trimming: 0 bases; J trimming: 6 bases; junction bases outside the gene matches: 12. Germline CDR1 DFQATT, CDR2 SNEGSKA (reference sequence). The CDR3 loop spans 16 amino acids. This chain's CDR3 is CSARDAAGRGWDTQYF. DNA for the CDR3: TGCAGTGCTAGAGATGCGGCCGGCAGGGGGTGGGATACGCAGTATTTT.